A single sample gave rise to the 17 T cell receptor beta chains below, sequenced in a study of a mutant IDH1 vaccine in newly diagnosed glioma (dated by TCRdb to 2020 to 2023). The antigens of these receptors remain unknown. The sample's time point label, in plain terms: week 35, safety follow-up. A 20-mer mutant IDH1 peptide at 300 micrograms in Montanide made up each vaccine dose, which was injected subcutaneously together with topical imiquimod. Libraries were constructed by the immunoSEQ multiplex PCR assay. Here the immuneACCESS table is served through TCRdb, limited to in-frame sequences with V and J called. Missing clones are a known gap in these copies; in checked studies unresolved V genes cover under half, and the rest lacks a known reason. The sample records around 60,000 clones, roughly 76% of which are singletons. The top ten clones comprise under 6% of the sample. This sample comprised PBMCs, obtained from a glioma patient whose treatment included an IDH1 peptide vaccine. The receptor set was obtained from a middle-aged man with glioma.

The sample holds a few counts of this clone. This sequence joins TRBV19 and TRBJ2-1; D possibly corresponds to TRBD1 (6 bases). The CDR3 covers 11 residues. V was shortened by 5 bases and J by 10 bases, with 9 bases between the two germline ends. Germline V gene sequence: CDR1 LNHDA, CDR2 SQIVND (reference sequence). CDR3 sequence: CASSRTEEQFF. The CDR3 DNA is TGTGCCAGTAGTCGGACAGAGGAGCAGTTCTTC.

The chain couples TRBV5-8 to TRBJ1-5; perhaps TRBD1 as D (5 bases). Germline V gene lookup returns CDR1 SGHTS and CDR2 YDEGEE. V lost 7 bases, J lost 2 bases, and 10 bases lay in between. CDR3 size: 13 residues. The CDR3 here is CASGVQGNQPQHF. The CDR3 DNA follows: TGTGCCAGCGGAGTACAGGGCAATCAGCCCCAGCATTTT.

This clone was detected only once. The V and J genes are TRBV6-5 and TRBJ2-5, with 8 nucleotides matching TRBD2. V was clipped by 2 bases and J by 0 bases; unmatched bases: 2. The CDR3 runs 15 residues. CDR1 is MNHEY, CDR2 SVGAGI, per germline. CDR3 protein: CASSYTSGDQETQYF. The DNA for the CDR3 is TGTGCCAGCAGTTACACTAGCGGAGACCAAGAGACCCAGTACTTC.

About this clone: A junction boundary mismatches the germline segment, possibly from a read error. The chain recombines TRBV7-7 with TRBJ2-5; D is undetermined. The CDR3 sequence is 15 residues long. Germline V CDR1 and CDR2: SSHAT, FNYEAQ (reference sequence). CDR3 in amino acids: CASSLGNQGLETQYF. The DNA of the CDR3 is TGTGCTAGCAGCTTAGGCAACCAAGGGCTGGAGACCCAGTACTTC.

The chain has TRBV4-1 and TRBJ2-1, with 9 nucleotides matching TRBD2. The CDR3 sequence is 17 residues long. CDR1 and CDR2 from the germline V gene are MGHRA and YSYEKL. V shed 0 bases and J 8 bases; nucleotides not matched to a gene: 11. CDR3 in DNA: TGCGCCAGCAGCCAAGAATCTAGCGGGGCCTACTTGGATGAGCAGTTCTTC. This encodes CASSQESSGAYLDEQFF.

In its sample, this clone was seen a few times. The chain recombines TRBV4-1 with TRBJ2-7, with D hard to call. Germline CDR1 MGHRA, CDR2 YSYEKL. V dropped 0 bases and J dropped 3 bases, with 15 bases sitting between them. There are 16 residues in the CDR3. The CDR3 DNA sequence: TGCGCCAGCAGCCAAGAAATTTCGAACAGCTTCTACGAGCAGTACTTC. This translates into CASSQEISNSFYEQYF.

The chain combines TRBV10-3 with TRBJ2-3; TRBD2 aligns across 8 bases. CDR3 length equals 17 residues. The V gene's germline CDR1 is ENHRY and CDR2 SYGVKD. Trimming at V came to 3 bases and at J to 3 bases, leaving 11 bases not matched to a gene. The CDR3: CAISEGSIGGGTDTQYF. For the CDR3, the DNA is TGTGCCATCAGTGAAGGGTCTATCGGGGGGGGAACAGATACGCAGTATTTT.

J is TRBJ2-7 and V is TRBV12-2; the DNA was not compared with TRBD1, the D call given in the table. TRBV12-2 is labeled a pseudogene. This CDR3 has 17 amino acids. The chain's CDR3 is CASRLPNIGKGEYEQYF. CDR3 bases: TGTGCAAGTCGCTTACCCAATATCGGGAAGGGGGAGTACGAGCAGTACTTC.

The sample holds one count of this clone. The chain is built from TRBV30 and TRBJ2-2; TRBD1 matches at 11 bases. CDR3 size: 15 residues. Germline V gene lookup returns CDR1 GTSNPN and CDR2 SVGIG (reference sequence). Losses at the gene ends were 3 bases for V and 6 bases for J; bases not matched to a gene: 6. CDR3 DNA sequence: TGTGCCTGGAGGAGGGGACAGGGGGAAGCCGGGGAGCTGTTTTTT. Its protein product is CAWRRGQGEAGELFF. Full variable domain (remainder filled in from reference TRBV30 and TRBJ2-2): SQTIHQWPATLVQPVGSPLSLECTVEGTSNPNLYWYRQAAGRGLQLLFYSVGIGQISSEVPQNLSASRPQDRQFILSSKKLLLSDSGFYLCAWRRGQGEAGELFFGEGSRLTVL.

V and J are TRBV7-9 and TRBJ2-7; possible D gene TRBD1, 5 bases. CDR1 SEHNR and CDR2 FQNEAQ come from the germline V gene (reference sequence). The length of the CDR3 is 15 residues. Trimming took off 1 base at V and 1 base at J, with 11 bases between the two ends. The CDR3 coding sequence is TGTGCCAGCAGCTTAGTAACAGGACCATCCTACGAGCAGTACTTC. It codes for CASSLVTGPSYEQYF. Full variable domain (missing parts from reference TRBV7-9 and TRBJ2-7): DTGVSQNPRHKITKRGQNVTFRCDPISEHNRLYWYRQTLGQGPEFLTYFQNEAQLEKSRLLSDRFSAERPKGSFSTLEIQRTEQGDSAMYLCASSLVTGPSYEQYFGPGTRLTVT.

The genes are TRBV20-1 and TRBJ2-1; no clear D. V shed 6 bases and J shed 6 bases, with 9 bases lying between them. Germline CDR1 DFQATT, CDR2 SNEGSKA (reference sequence). This CDR3 is built from 11 residues. CDR3 in amino acids: CSARDFNEQFF. CDR3 in DNA: TGCAGTGCCCGTGATTTCAATGAGCAGTTCTTC.

This clone was seen only a few times. This chain uses TRBV29-1 with TRBJ1-1; 8 bases line up with TRBD1. The V gene's germline CDR1 is SQVTM and CDR2 ANQGSEA. V dropped 7 bases and J dropped 2; count of bases not matched to a gene: 6. This CDR3 is built from 13 residues. CDR3 sequence (DNA): TGCAGCGAACGGACAGGGACCAACACTGAAGCTTTCTTT. Protein product: CSERTGTNTEAFF.

The genes are TRBV6-5 and TRBJ2-7; D is unresolved. The CDR3 is 14 residues long. V lost 6 bases, J lost 0 bases, and 12 bases lay in between. Per germline, CDR1 MNHEY and CDR2 SVGAGI. CDR3 loop: CASSPRAFSYEQYF. Written as DNA, the CDR3 is TGTGCCAGCAGCCCCCGCGCCTTCTCCTACGAGCAGTACTTC.

This clone came up a few times. The chain employs TRBV6-5 and TRBJ1-5; D ambiguous. Looked up from germline, CDR1 is MNHEY and CDR2 is SVGAGI. V lost 4 bases and J 2 bases, leaving 9 bases between the germline ends. The CDR3 has 14 amino acids. The chain's CDR3 is CASSSGNGNQPQHF. The CDR3 region has the DNA TGTGCCAGCAGTTCGGGGAATGGCAATCAGCCCCAGCATTTT.

The chain combines TRBV7-2 with TRBJ2-7; maybe TRBD1 (6 bases). V was cut by 5 bases and J by 4 bases, with 21 bases left in between. This CDR3 has 16 residues. Germline V gene data show CDR1 as SGHTA and CDR2 as FQGNSA. CDR3 bases: TGTGCCAGCAGCCCGGGACACCTAACCATGAGTTACGAGCAGTACTTC. It encodes CASSPGHLTMSYEQYF.

A single count supports this clone. The chain employs TRBV7-2 and TRBJ2-1; 14 nucleotides align to TRBD2. CDR1 is SGHTA and CDR2 is FQGNSA in the germline V gene. The CDR3 loop spans 16 amino acids. The V and J ends lost 5 bases and 8 bases, in that order; junction bases with no gene match: 8. The chain's CDR3 is CASSRETSGGAYEQFF. The CDR3 DNA reads as TGTGCCAGCAGCAGGGAGACTAGCGGGGGGGCCTATGAGCAGTTCTTC.

This sequence joins TRBV11-2 and TRBJ2-5; 7 nucleotides align to TRBD1. Germline lookup yields CDR1 SGHAT and CDR2 FQNNGV. This CDR3 spans 14 amino acids. V trimming: 3 bases; J trimming: 5 bases; junction bases outside the gene matches: 6. The CDR3 DNA follows: TGTGCCAGCAGCTTTCGCAGGGGGTTTGAGACCCAGTACTTC. Protein sequence: CASSFRRGFETQYF.